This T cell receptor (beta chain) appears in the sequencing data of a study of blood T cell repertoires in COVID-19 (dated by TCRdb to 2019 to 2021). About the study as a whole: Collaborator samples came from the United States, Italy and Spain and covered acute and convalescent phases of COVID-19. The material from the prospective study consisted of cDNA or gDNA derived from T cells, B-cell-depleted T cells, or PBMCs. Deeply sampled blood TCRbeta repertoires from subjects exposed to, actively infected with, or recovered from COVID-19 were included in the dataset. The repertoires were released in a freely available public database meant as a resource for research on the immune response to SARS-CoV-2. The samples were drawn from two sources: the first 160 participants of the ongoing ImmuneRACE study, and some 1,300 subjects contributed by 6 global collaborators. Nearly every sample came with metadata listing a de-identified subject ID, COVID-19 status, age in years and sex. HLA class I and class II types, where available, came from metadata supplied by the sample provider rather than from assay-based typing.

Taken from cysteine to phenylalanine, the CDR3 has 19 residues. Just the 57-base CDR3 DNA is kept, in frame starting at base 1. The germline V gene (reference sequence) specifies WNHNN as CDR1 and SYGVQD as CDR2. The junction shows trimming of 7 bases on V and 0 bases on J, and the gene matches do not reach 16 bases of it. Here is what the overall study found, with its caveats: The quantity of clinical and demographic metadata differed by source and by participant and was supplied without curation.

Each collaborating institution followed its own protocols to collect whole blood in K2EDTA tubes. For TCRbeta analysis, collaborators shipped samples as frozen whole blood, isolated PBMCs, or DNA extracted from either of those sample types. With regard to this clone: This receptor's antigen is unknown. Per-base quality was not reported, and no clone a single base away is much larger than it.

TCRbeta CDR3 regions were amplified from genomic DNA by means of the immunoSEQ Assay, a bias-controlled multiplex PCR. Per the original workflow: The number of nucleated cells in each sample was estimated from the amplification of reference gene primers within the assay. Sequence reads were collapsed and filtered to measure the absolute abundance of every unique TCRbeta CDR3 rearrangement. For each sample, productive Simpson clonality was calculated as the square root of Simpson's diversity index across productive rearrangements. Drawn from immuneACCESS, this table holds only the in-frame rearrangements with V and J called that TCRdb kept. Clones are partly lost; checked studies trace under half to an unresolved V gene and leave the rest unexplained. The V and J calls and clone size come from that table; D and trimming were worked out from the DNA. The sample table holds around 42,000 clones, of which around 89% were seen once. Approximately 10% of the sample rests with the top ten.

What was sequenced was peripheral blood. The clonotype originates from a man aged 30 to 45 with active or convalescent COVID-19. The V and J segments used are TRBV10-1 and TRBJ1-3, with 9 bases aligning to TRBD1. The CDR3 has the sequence CASMLPGQGLRFSGNTIYF. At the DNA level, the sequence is TGCGCCAGCATGCTACCGGGACAGGGCCTTCGATTCTCTGGAAACACCATATATTTT.